Below, 24 T cell receptor beta chains from the same sample are listed, as sequenced in a study of blood T cell repertoires in COVID-19. Assay used: immunoSEQ multiplex PCR; TCRdb lists only in-frame clones, some missing. The table shows approximately 200,000 clones, with approximately 90% occurring only once. The sample consisted of peripheral blood. Source of these receptors: a man in his sixties or seventies with acute or convalescent COVID-19.

The V gene is TRBV10-1, the J gene TRBJ2-1, with 16 positions matching TRBD2. CDR1 WNHNN and CDR2 SYGVQD come from the germline V gene (reference sequence). J lost 0 bases, V lost 7 bases, and 9 bases had no gene match. The CDR3 consists of 19 residues. In DNA, the CDR3 is TGCGCCAGCACTACGGGACTAGCGGGAGGGCCGAGCTCCTACAATGAGCAGTTCTTC. This translates into CASTTGLAGGPSSYNEQFF.

The chain combines TRBV14 with TRBJ1-1, with TRBD1 as a possible D gene (6 bases). Trimming removed 3 bases at V and 5 bases at J, with 13 bases between. CDR1 and CDR2 (germline): SGHDN, FVKESK. The CDR3 sequence is 14 residues long. In DNA, the CDR3 is TGTGCCAGCAGCCAGGGACACTTTAGGACTGAAGCTTTCTTT. Protein sequence: CASSQGHFRTEAFF.

V usage is TRBV7-6 and J usage is TRBJ2-2, with 7 bases identical to TRBD1. The CDR3 sequence is 16 residues long. V lost 5 bases to trimming and J lost 4 bases; unmatched junction nucleotides: 10. Germline values: CDR1 SGHVS, CDR2 FNYEAQ. The DNA for the CDR3 is TGTGCCAGCAGCGCCCGAGACAGGGAAGGCACCGGGGAGCTGTTTTTT. It specifies CASSARDREGTGELFF. The complete variable domain, with remaining parts taken from reference TRBV7-6 and TRBJ2-2, reads GAGVSQSPRYKVTKRGQDVALRCDPISGHVSLYWYRQALGQGPEFLTYFNYEAQQDKSGLPNDRFSAERPEGSISTLTIQRTEQRDSAMYRCASSARDREGTGELFFGEGSRLTVL.

This chain connects TRBV9 to TRBJ2-1, with D perhaps matching TRBD1 (5 bases). CDR1 SGDLS and CDR2 YYNGEE come from the germline V gene. CDR3 length equals 13 residues. Between the trimmed V and J ends, which lost 4 bases and 4 bases, there was a span of 9 bases. CDR3 bases: TGTGCCAGCAGCCTCCGACAGTACAATGAGCAGTTCTTC. It translates to CASSLRQYNEQFF.

Only a few counts were recorded for this clone. This chain joins TRBV3-1 (or the pseudogene TRBV3-2) and TRBJ2-5; D gene unclear. In germline, CDR1 is LGHDT, CDR2 YNNKEL (reference sequence). V was shortened by 1 base and J by 9 bases, with 9 bases between the two germline ends. The CDR3 contains 12 residues. This CDR3 is CASSQGSRSQYF. Written as DNA, the CDR3 is TGTGCCAGCAGCCAAGGTTCTAGGTCCCAGTACTTC.

The chain employs TRBV12-5 and TRBJ2-1; 11 bases agree with TRBD2. This CDR3 has 16 residues. CDR1 is LGHNT and CDR2 is FRNRAP in the germline V gene. J gave up 8 bases and V 6 bases, and 12 bases lay outside the gene matches. CDR3 residues: CASGRTSGSGRDEQFF. The CDR3 DNA is TGTGCTAGTGGACGAACTAGCGGGAGTGGAAGGGATGAGCAGTTCTTC.

The chain uses TRBV6-2 or TRBV6-3 and TRBJ1-1; maybe TRBD1 (6 bases). Germline lookup yields CDR1 MNHEY and CDR2 SVGEGT. The CDR3 contains 16 residues. V lost 4 bases, J lost 0 bases, and 15 bases lay in between. DNA of the CDR3: TGTGCCAGCAGTTCATTCAAAGGGGGTTTGAACACTGAAGCTTTCTTT. Its translation: CASSSFKGGLNTEAFF.

This clone was recorded only once. The chain carries TRBV10-3 and TRBJ2-6; D unresolved. Germline CDR1 ENHRY, CDR2 SYGVKD. This CDR3 has 14 residues. Trimming pared 8 bases from V and 4 bases from J, leaving 12 bases between. The CDR3 protein is CAIPEARGANVLTF. The CDR3 nucleotides are TGTGCCATCCCCGAGGCACGGGGGGCCAACGTCCTGACTTTC.

CDR3 sequence reads: CSASMTSGTNEQFF. Here the CDR3 DNA reads TGCAGTGCTAGTATGACTAGCGGGACGAATGAGCAGTTCTTC. The V call is TRBV20-1, the J call TRBJ2-1; 11 bases map to TRBD2. The germline V gene has CDR1 DFQATT and CDR2 SNEGSKA (reference sequence). V gave up 3 bases and J gave up 7 bases; unmatched junction bases: 5. CDR3 length equals 14 residues.

CDR3 nucleotide sequence: TGTGCCAGCTCACTCGAGAGGGTGGATTCACCCCTCCACTTT. Its protein is CASSLERVDSPLHF. The chain has TRBV18 and TRBJ1-6, with unresolved D. The CDR3 consists of 14 residues. Germline-derived CDR1 and CDR2 are KGHSH and LQKENI. The V end was cut by 4 bases, the J end by 8 bases, with 12 bases between.

As regards this clone: Additional DNA sequences in this sample encode the identical CDR3. The chain combines TRBV6-5 with TRBJ1-2; 8 nucleotides line up with TRBD1. Looked up from germline, CDR1 is MNHEY and CDR2 is SVGAGI. V lost 5 bases to trimming and J lost 9 bases; unmatched junction nucleotides: 5. CDR3 length equals 12 residues. The CDR3 DNA follows: TGTGCCAGCAGTCCCGGACAGGGTCGCTACACCTTC. Translating it yields CASSPGQGRYTF.

This clone occurred a few times. V gene TRBV7-3 combines with J gene TRBJ2-7, with D unclear. The CDR3 spans 11 residues. Germline V gene data show CDR1 as SGHTA and CDR2 as FQGTGA. V lost 3 bases, J lost 4 bases, and 4 bases lay in between. CDR3 nucleotide sequence: TGTGCCAGCAGCTTTCAGTACGAGCAGTACTTC. Its protein is CASSFQYEQYF.

This clone was counted a single time. The chain uses TRBV7-2 and TRBJ1-1; TRBD1 might be the D (6 bases). CDR1 and CDR2 (germline): SGHTA, FQGNSA. CDR3 length: 14 residues. With 5 bases removed from V and 2 bases from J, the gap between germline ends came to 12 bases. CDR3 DNA sequence: TGTGCCAGCAGCCCCCACAGGGTTAACACTGAAGCTTTCTTT. It translates to CASSPHRVNTEAFF.

The chain links TRBV7-2 to TRBJ1-2, with a tentative D call TRBD1 (6 bases). Trimming left V 5 bases short and J 5 bases short, with 15 bases between. This CDR3 has 14 amino acids. CDR1 SGHTA and CDR2 FQGNSA come from the germline V gene. The CDR3 DNA reads TGTGCCAGCAGCCCCCAGGGGCGGAAGTATGGCTACACCTTC. Protein: CASSPQGRKYGYTF.

V is TRBV4-1 and J is TRBJ1-5, with 8 bases that match TRBD1. The junction had 7 bases not matched to a gene; V was cut back by 3 bases and J by 3 bases. The CDR3 contains 16 residues. Germline CDR1 reads MGHRA; CDR2 reads YSYEKL. As DNA, the CDR3 is TGCGCCAGCAGCCAGGTCCGGGGACAGGTCAATCAGCCCCAGCATTTT. It encodes CASSQVRGQVNQPQHF.

This sequence joins TRBV7-2 and TRBJ2-1; possibly TRBD1 for D (6 bases). Trimming left V 0 bases short and J 10 bases short, with 10 bases between. The CDR3 length is 13 residues. From germline, CDR1 is SGHTA and CDR2 FQGNSA. The CDR3: CASSLAWGREQFF. The CDR3 DNA sequence: TGTGCCAGCAGCTTAGCTTGGGGGCGGGAGCAGTTCTTC.

The V gene is TRBV6-5, the J gene TRBJ2-5; possible D gene TRBD2, 5 bases. The germline V and J ends were trimmed by 5 bases and 2 bases, with 9 bases remaining between them. The CDR3 extends over 13 amino acids. Germline V CDR1 and CDR2: MNHEY, SVGAGI. This CDR3 reads CASSIPGQETQYF. DNA for the CDR3: TGTGCCAGCAGTATTCCGGGACAAGAGACCCAGTACTTC.

A remark on this clone: This sample also contains other DNA sequences that code for the same CDR3. The chain has TRBV7-2 and TRBJ2-1; possible D gene TRBD2, 7 bases. This CDR3 comprises 15 residues. The germline V and J ends were trimmed by 4 bases and 3 bases, with 13 bases remaining between them. Germline values: CDR1 SGHTA, CDR2 FQGNSA. The CDR3 DNA follows: TGTGCCAGCAGCTCAACAGGGACTAACTACAATGAGCAGTTCTTC. As protein: CASSSTGTNYNEQFF.

The rearrangement joins TRBV28 to TRBJ1-6; maybe TRBD1 (5 bases). Germline V gene sequence: CDR1 MDHEN, CDR2 SYDVKM. The CDR3 spans 15 residues. The germline V and J ends were trimmed by 3 bases and 9 bases, with 15 bases remaining between them. DNA for the CDR3: TGTGCCAGCAGTTTGGCAGGGACCGGGGGTTCACCCCTCCACTTT. It yields the protein CASSLAGTGGSPLHF.

A remark on this clone: Other DNA variants within this sample encode the same CDR3. V and J are TRBV7-9 and TRBJ2-1; TRBD2 matches 12 bases. Unmatched junction bases numbered 2, after V lost 1 base and J lost 7 bases. CDR1 and CDR2 (germline): SEHNR, FQNEAQ (reference sequence). This CDR3 is built from 15 residues. The CDR3 bases are TGTGCCAGCAGCTTAGGGACTAGCGGGACAAATGAGCAGTTCTTC. Encoded protein: CASSLGTSGTNEQFF.

V is TRBV2 and J is TRBJ2-3; TRBD2 aligns across 11 bases. The length of the CDR3 is 14 residues. Germline values: CDR1 SNHLY, CDR2 FYNNEI. The junction had 4 bases not matched to a gene; V was cut back by 6 bases and J by 5 bases. The CDR3 DNA reads TGTGCCAGCAGAGAGGGACTAGCGGAAGATACGCAGTATTTT. It is translated as CASREGLAEDTQYF.

This chain uses TRBV7-8 with TRBJ2-3; 7 nucleotides line up with TRBD2. CDR1 and CDR2 from the germline V gene are SGHVS and FQNEAQ. This CDR3 contains 16 residues. V trimming: 4 bases; J trimming: 3 bases; junction bases outside the gene matches: 10. In DNA form, the CDR3 reads TGTGCCAGCAGCTCGTCAAGGGGACTAAATACAGATACGCAGTATTTT. This sequence encodes CASSSSRGLNTDTQYF.

In this sample, this clone turned up a few times. The chain links TRBV9 to TRBJ2-2, with D maybe TRBD1 (6 bases). The CDR3 runs 14 residues. From germline, CDR1 is SGDLS and CDR2 YYNGEE. V lost 5 bases and J lost 1, with 9 bases in between. CDR3: CASSPTGNTGELFF. Written as DNA, the CDR3 is TGTGCCAGCAGTCCGACAGGGAACACCGGGGAGCTGTTTTTT.

The chain uses TRBV7-2 and TRBJ1-5; 7 bases are shared with TRBD1. V shed 1 base, J shed 3 bases, and the junction held 3 bases outside the gene matches. Germline V gene lookup returns CDR1 SGHTA and CDR2 FQGNSA. The CDR3 is 15 residues long. The CDR3 DNA sequence: TGTGCCAGCAGCTTAGAGGGGGCCCCCAATCAGCCCCAGCATTTT. The encoded protein is CASSLEGAPNQPQHF. The full variable domain, its missing parts supplied by reference TRBV7-2 and TRBJ1-5, is GAGVSQSPSNKVTEKGKDVELRCDPISGHTALYWYRQSLGQGLEFLIYFQGNSAPDKSGLPSDRFSAERTGGSVSTLTIQRTQQEDSAVYLCASSLEGAPNQPQHFGDGTRLSIL.